These 27 T cell receptor beta chains originate from one sample sequenced in a study of cytomegalovirus exposure and HLA in healthy donors. Repertoires were generated with immunoSEQ multiplex PCR, while TCRdb's copy carries only in-frame clones and drops some. The sample carries 50,000 to 80,000 clones, about 95% recorded once. Sample: PBMCs. The receptors originated from a woman younger than 35 in good health and CMV-seropositive.

The rearrangement joins TRBV5-1 to TRBJ1-6, with D unresolved. In germline, CDR1 is SGHRS, CDR2 YFSETQ. Trimming took off 4 bases at V and 7 bases at J, with 3 bases between the two ends. This CDR3 region has 11 residues. The CDR3 protein is CASSENSPLHF. The CDR3 DNA sequence: TGCGCCAGCAGCGAGAATTCACCCCTCCACTTT.

V and J are TRBV30 and TRBJ2-7, with a weak D call TRBD2 (6 bases). The ends were cut back, 0 bases at V and 3 bases at J, with 15 bases in the middle. The CDR3 has 15 residues. The V gene's germline CDR1 is GTSNPN and CDR2 SVGIG (reference sequence). This CDR3 is CAWSVSAGTFYEQYF. CDR3 nucleotides: TGTGCCTGGAGTGTGAGCGCGGGGACCTTCTACGAGCAGTACTTC.

The chain combines TRBV30 with TRBJ1-1; 9 bases are shared with TRBD1. After removal of 4 bases from V and 2 bases from J, the junction contained 14 bases not matched to a gene. Per germline, CDR1 GTSNPN and CDR2 SVGIG (reference sequence). CDR3 length equals 17 residues. CDR3 in amino acids: CAWNGDIGTGLNTEAFF. The CDR3 nucleotides are TGTGCCTGGAATGGGGACATCGGGACAGGGCTTAACACTGAAGCTTTCTTT.

The chain combines TRBV4-1 with TRBJ1-2; D possibly corresponds to TRBD1 (6 bases). The CDR3 has 16 residues. Trimming took off 2 bases at V and 8 bases at J, with 21 bases between the two ends. CDR1 is MGHRA, CDR2 YSYEKL, per germline. The CDR3 region has the DNA TGCGCCAGCAGCCAACCCTCCAGGGGCACGAGAGGAGGCTACACCTTC. Protein: CASSQPSRGTRGGYTF.

This clone was seen only once. The chain uses TRBV30 and TRBJ2-1; a possible D gene is TRBD2 (6 bases). The V gene lost 0 bases and the J gene lost 2 bases, with 11 bases spanning the gap. The CDR3 contains 15 residues. Looked up from germline, CDR1 is GTSNPN and CDR2 is SVGIG (reference sequence). This CDR3 reads CAWSVGGIPYNEQFF. CDR3 bases: TGTGCCTGGAGTGTTGGGGGGATCCCCTACAATGAGCAGTTCTTC.

The V call is TRBV14, the J call TRBJ2-1; TRBD1 is a possible D gene (5 bases). The CDR3 extends over 15 amino acids. CDR1 and CDR2 from the germline V gene are SGHDN and FVKESK. V was shortened by 2 bases and J by 9 bases, with 17 bases between the two germline ends. The CDR3 reads CASSQWTLGAREQFF. CDR3 bases: TGTGCCAGCAGCCAATGGACCCTAGGGGCCCGTGAGCAGTTCTTC.

The chain carries TRBV5-1 and TRBJ2-7; D unclear. Between the trimmed V and J ends, which lost 4 bases and 0 bases, there was a span of 5 bases. Germline CDR1 and CDR2: SGHRS and YFSETQ. The CDR3 length is 12 residues. The CDR3, as DNA: TGCGCCAGCAGCCACAACTCCTACGAGCAGTACTTC. Translation gives CASSHNSYEQYF.

The chain carries TRBV15 and TRBJ2-7; 7 bases line up with TRBD1. Germline V gene lookup returns CDR1 LNHNV and CDR2 YYDKDF (reference sequence). V lost 4 bases to trimming and J lost 6 bases; unmatched junction nucleotides: 3. CDR3 length equals 12 residues. The DNA of the CDR3 is TGTGCCACCAGCATAACAGGGGTCGAGCAGTACTTC. This codes for CATSITGVEQYF.

The chain combines TRBV15 with TRBJ2-4, with 8 nucleotides matching TRBD1. Germline CDR1 reads LNHNV; CDR2 reads YYDKDF (reference sequence). Trimming cost V 5 bases and J 0 bases; bases outside gene matches: 6. The CDR3 is 16 residues long. The CDR3 protein is CATSSTGGLAKNIQYF. The CDR3 DNA follows: TGTGCCACCAGCTCAACAGGGGGGTTAGCCAAAAACATTCAGTACTTC.

The rearrangement uses TRBV2 and TRBJ2-4; 7 bases are a match to TRBD1. CDR3 size: 13 residues. Germline lookup yields CDR1 SNHLY and CDR2 FYNNEI. The trim removed 8 bases at V and 3 bases at J, leaving 4 bases unmatched. The CDR3 is CASHRGGKNIQYF. In DNA, the CDR3 is TGTGCCAGCCACAGGGGTGGCAAAAACATTCAGTACTTC.

The chain has TRBV5-1 and TRBJ1-6, with TRBD1 matching 8 bases. The CDR3 spans 17 residues. Germline V gene lookup returns CDR1 SGHRS and CDR2 YFSETQ. Trimming at V came to 4 bases and at J to 7 bases, leaving 13 bases not matched to a gene. CDR3 region: CASSPTPGQGANSPLHF. The DNA of the CDR3 is TGCGCCAGCAGCCCCACCCCAGGACAGGGTGCAAATTCACCCCTCCACTTT. Full variable domain (outside the CDR3, taken from reference TRBV5-1 and TRBJ1-6): KAGVTQTPRYLIKTRGQQVTLSCSPISGHRSVSWYQQTPGQGLQFLFEYFSETQRNKGNFPGRFSGRQFSNSRSEMNVSTLELGDSALYLCASSPTPGQGANSPLHFGNGTRLTVT.

This chain links TRBV7-2 with TRBJ2-7, with TRBD1 as a possible D gene (6 bases). This CDR3 has 14 amino acids. Germline V gene sequence: CDR1 SGHTA, CDR2 FQGNSA. V was pared by 5 bases and J by 4 bases, with 15 bases between. The CDR3 sequence: CASSAATGIYEQYF. CDR3 coding DNA: TGTGCCAGCAGCGCCGCAACAGGGATATACGAGCAGTACTTC.

The chain links TRBV7-2 to TRBJ1-1; a possible D gene is TRBD1 (5 bases). From germline, CDR1 is SGHTA and CDR2 FQGNSA. V lost 0 bases, J lost 4 bases, and 12 bases lay in between. The CDR3 spans 15 residues. Here the CDR3 reads CASSLAVGQSTEAFF. CDR3 sequence (DNA): TGTGCCAGCAGCTTAGCGGTGGGGCAGAGCACTGAAGCTTTCTTT.

This rearrangement joins TRBV27 to TRBJ2-2; 11 bases map to TRBD2. The CDR3 totals 16 residues. The trim removed 5 bases at V and 7 bases at J, leaving 9 bases unmatched. In germline, CDR1 is MNHEY, CDR2 SMNVEV (reference sequence). The CDR3 loop reads CASSTTSTSGNGELFF. The CDR3 DNA sequence: TGTGCCAGCAGTACTACCTCGACTAGCGGGAACGGGGAGCTGTTTTTT.

The gene calls are TRBV19 and TRBJ1-4, with 7 nucleotides matching TRBD1. The V gene end was trimmed by 6 bases and the J gene end by 7 bases; junction bases not matched to a gene: 11. The germline V gene encodes CDR1 LNHDA and CDR2 SQIVND (reference sequence). The CDR3 length is 15 residues. This chain's CDR3 is CASRRGQEVIEKLFF. The DNA of the CDR3 is TGTGCCAGTAGACGAGGACAGGAAGTGATTGAAAAACTGTTTTTT.

V is TRBV10-1 and J is TRBJ1-2; no clear D. V was cut by 3 bases and J by 6 bases, with 17 bases left in between. The CDR3 runs 15 residues. Germline V gene sequence: CDR1 WNHNN, CDR2 SYGVQD (reference sequence). The CDR3 is CASSDRPGESDGYTF. DNA for the CDR3: TGCGCCAGCAGTGATAGGCCTGGGGAGAGTGATGGCTACACCTTC.

The chain links TRBV5-6 to TRBJ2-2; 8 bases are shared with TRBD1. Germline loops: CDR1 SGHDT, CDR2 YYEEEE. This CDR3 region has 15 residues. The J segment lost 6 bases and the V segment lost 4 bases, leaving 8 bases of the junction unmatched. The CDR3 loop is CASSGDRGFPGELFF. CDR3 DNA: TGTGCCAGCAGCGGCGACAGGGGTTTCCCCGGGGAGCTGTTTTTT.

CDR3 sequence reads: CASSFGELRRGQETQYF. DNA for the CDR3: TGTGCCAGCAGCTTCGGGGAACTTAGGCGGGGGCAAGAGACCCAGTACTTC. J is TRBJ2-5 and V is TRBV7-6, with TRBD2 identical over 7 bases. V dropped 3 bases and J dropped 2; count of bases not matched to a gene: 12. Looked up from germline, CDR1 is SGHVS and CDR2 is FNYEAQ. The CDR3 extends over 17 amino acids.

The chain employs TRBV27 and TRBJ2-6, with D possibly being TRBD2 (6 bases). Trimming took 3 bases from V and 0 from J, leaving 9 bases between them. The length of the CDR3 is 16 residues. CDR1 and CDR2 (germline): MNHEY, SMNVEV (reference sequence). The CDR3 loop reads CASSLEGSSGANVLTF. In nucleotides, the CDR3 is TGTGCCAGCAGTTTGGAGGGCTCCTCTGGGGCCAACGTCCTGACTTTC.

The rearrangement joins TRBV10-3 to TRBJ2-2, with 8 positions matching TRBD1. Trimming at V came to 6 bases and at J to 3 bases, leaving 6 bases not matched to a gene. Germline V CDR1 and CDR2: ENHRY, SYGVKD. This CDR3 is 15 amino acids long. The CDR3 coding sequence is TGTGCCATCAGAGAGGACAGGGAGGACACCGGGGAGCTGTTTTTT. Translation gives CAIREDREDTGELFF.

The CDR3 is CASSPGNTIYF. In DNA form, the CDR3 reads TGTGCCAGCAGCCCGGGAAACACCATATATTTT. This chain joins TRBV7-9 and TRBJ1-3; D call uncertain. The CDR3 is made up of 11 amino acids. From germline, CDR1 is SEHNR and CDR2 FQNEAQ (reference sequence). V was shortened by 5 bases and J by 4 bases, with 3 bases between the two germline ends.

The rearrangement links TRBV27 to TRBJ2-3; possibly TRBD2 for D (7 bases). The CDR3 consists of 17 residues. The V end lost 3 bases, the J end lost 8 bases, and 24 bases lay between the germline ends. Germline lookup yields CDR1 MNHEY and CDR2 SMNVEV (reference sequence). CDR3 in DNA: TGTGCCAGCAGTTTCGGCTGGGGGGGCGAAATCAAGGGTACGCAGTATTTT. Encoded protein: CASSFGWGGEIKGTQYF.

CDR3 region: CASSPWTGRETQYF. The CDR3 DNA follows: TGTGCCAGCAGCCCCTGGACAGGGAGGGAGACCCAGTACTTC. V usage is TRBV7-9 and J usage is TRBJ2-5; 8 bases align to TRBD1. V was pared by 5 bases and J by 5 bases, with 7 bases of the junction left unmatched. Per germline, CDR1 SEHNR and CDR2 FQNEAQ (reference sequence). The CDR3 runs to 14 residues.

The J gene is TRBJ2-3, the V gene TRBV4-3; a possible D gene is TRBD1 (5 bases). This CDR3 is built from 13 residues. Germline V gives CDR1 LGHNA, CDR2 YSLEER. The V gene lost 1 base and the J gene lost 6 bases, with 8 bases spanning the gap. CDR3 protein: CASSQATDDTQYF. The CDR3 region has the DNA TGCGCCAGCAGCCAAGCGACAGACGATACGCAGTATTTT.

V gene TRBV7-9 combines with J gene TRBJ1-1; tentatively, D is TRBD1 (5 bases). CDR1 SEHNR and CDR2 FQNEAQ come from the germline V gene (reference sequence). CDR3 size: 19 residues. V was shortened by 0 bases and J by 7 bases, with 27 bases between the two germline ends. CDR3 region: CASSLAFGGGRVGRGEAFF. The DNA for the CDR3 is TGTGCCAGCAGCTTAGCCTTTGGGGGAGGCAGGGTCGGTCGAGGTGAAGCTTTCTTT.

This clone was counted once. V gene TRBV28 combines with J gene TRBJ2-1; weak D call: TRBD1 (5 bases). Germline V gene data show CDR1 as MDHEN and CDR2 as SYDVKM. V gave up 3 bases and J gave up 7 bases, with 13 bases separating them. The CDR3 length is 14 residues. The CDR3, as DNA: TGTGCCAGCAGTTTTTGGCAGGGTGGAAATGAGCAGTTCTTC. Translating gives CASSFWQGGNEQFF. Full variable domain (remainder filled in from reference TRBV28 and TRBJ2-1): DVKVTQSSRYLVKRTGEKVFLECVQDMDHENMFWYRQDPGLGLRLIYFSYDVKMKEKGDIPEGYSVSREKKERFSLILESASTNQTSMYLCASSFWQGGNEQFFGPGTRLTVL.

The chain recombines TRBV27 with TRBJ2-1; 8 positions agree with TRBD1. V shed 4 bases and J 7 bases; nucleotides not matched to a gene: 18. Per germline, CDR1 MNHEY and CDR2 SMNVEV (reference sequence). The CDR3 contains 18 residues. The CDR3 loop is CASSYFPDRGLDSNEQFF. The CDR3 DNA sequence: TGTGCCAGCAGTTACTTTCCTGACAGGGGCCTAGATTCGAATGAGCAGTTCTTC.